This TCR beta chain stems from a study of cytomegalovirus exposure and HLA in healthy donors. Study-wide points: A later analysis linked a missense variant in DCLRE1C to the trimming of TCR beta V and J genes. In a later analysis, donors in an Asian-associated ancestry cluster reportedly had fewer N-insertions in productive TCRs than the cohort mean. It has been reported that TCR beta sequences accurately predicted the HLA-A and HLA-B alleles of most subjects.

The PCR used 60 Vbeta and 13 Jbeta primers. Using immunoSEQ multiplex PCR, the repertoire was profiled, and TCRdb retains in-frame clones only, with some absent. The data show about 190,000 clones, about four fifths seen once. The donors gave bone marrow, and they were healthy. In the case of this clone: What it binds is not known.

This TCR was sampled from a woman in her forties or fifties in good health and CMV-seropositive. The material sequenced was PBMCs.

The CDR3 protein is CASSLTDLGGGEQYF. DNA of the CDR3: TGTGCCAGCAGCCTAACCGACCTCGGGGGGGGCGAGCAGTACTTC. The rearrangement links TRBV6-4 to TRBJ2-7; TRBD2 aligns across 8 bases. J was trimmed by 6 bases and V by 6 bases; bases with no gene match: 13. Germline CDR1 is MRHNA and CDR2 is SNTAGT. The CDR3 contains 15 residues.